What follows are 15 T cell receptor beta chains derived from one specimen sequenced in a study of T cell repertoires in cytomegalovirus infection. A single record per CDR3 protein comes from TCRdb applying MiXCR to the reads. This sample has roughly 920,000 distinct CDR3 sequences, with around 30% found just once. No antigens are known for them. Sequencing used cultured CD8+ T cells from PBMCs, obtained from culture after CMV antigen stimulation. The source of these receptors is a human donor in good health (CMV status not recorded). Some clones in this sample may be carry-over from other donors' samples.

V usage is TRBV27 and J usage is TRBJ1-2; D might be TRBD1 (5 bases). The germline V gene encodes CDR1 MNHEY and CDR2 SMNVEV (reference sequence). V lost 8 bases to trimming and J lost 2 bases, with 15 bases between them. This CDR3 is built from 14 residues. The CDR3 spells CASGGTSWNYGYTF. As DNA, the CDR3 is TGTGCCAGCGGGGGGACCTCCTGGAACTATGGCTACACCTTC.

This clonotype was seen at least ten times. The CDR3 region is CASSLGTGLNYEQYV. CDR3 coding DNA: TGTGCCAGCAGCCTTGGGACGGGATTAAACTACGAGCAGTACGTC. The V and J genes are TRBV7-8 and TRBJ2-7, with D possibly called TRBD1 or TRBD2 (5 bases each). The CDR3 is made up of 15 amino acids. V was trimmed by 5 bases and J by 3 bases, leaving 17 bases between them. CDR1 is SGHVS, CDR2 FQNEAQ, per germline.

The CDR3 nucleotides are TGTGCCAGCAGCCCAACCGACGGAGACCTAAATTCACCCCTCCACTTT. Its translation is CASSPTDGDLNSPLHF. The V gene is TRBV7-2, the J gene TRBJ1-6; no reliable D call. The germline gives CDR1 SGHTA, CDR2 FQGNSA. The V gene lost 5 bases and the J gene lost 7 bases, with 18 bases spanning the gap. This CDR3 is 16 amino acids long.

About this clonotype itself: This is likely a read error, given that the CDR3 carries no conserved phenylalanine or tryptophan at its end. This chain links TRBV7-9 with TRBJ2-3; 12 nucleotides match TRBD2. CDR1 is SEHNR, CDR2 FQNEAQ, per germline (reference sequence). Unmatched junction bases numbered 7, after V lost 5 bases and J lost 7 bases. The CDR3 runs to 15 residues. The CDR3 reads CASSPRLAGENTQYL. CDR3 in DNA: TGTGCCAGCAGCCCTCGACTAGCGGGGGAGAATACGCAGTATCTT.

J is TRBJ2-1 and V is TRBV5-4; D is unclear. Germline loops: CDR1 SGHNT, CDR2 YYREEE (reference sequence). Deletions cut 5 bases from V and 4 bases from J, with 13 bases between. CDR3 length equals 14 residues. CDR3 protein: CASSSVEEYNEQFF. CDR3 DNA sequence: TGTGCCAGCAGTTCTGTTGAAGAGTACAATGAGCAGTTCTTC.

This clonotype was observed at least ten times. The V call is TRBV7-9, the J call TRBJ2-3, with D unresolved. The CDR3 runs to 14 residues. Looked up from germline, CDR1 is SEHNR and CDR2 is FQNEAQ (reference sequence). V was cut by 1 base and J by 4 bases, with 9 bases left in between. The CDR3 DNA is TGTGCCAGCAGCTTAGTGGGCCCCCCAGATACGCAGTATTTT. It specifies CASSLVGPPDTQYF.

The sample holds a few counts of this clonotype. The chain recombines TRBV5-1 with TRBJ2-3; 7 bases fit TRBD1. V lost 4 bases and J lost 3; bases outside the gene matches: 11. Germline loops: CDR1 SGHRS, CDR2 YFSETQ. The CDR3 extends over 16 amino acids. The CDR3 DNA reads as TGCGCCAGCAGCGCGGCCGACAGGGTAACTACAGATACGCAGTATTTT. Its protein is CASSAADRVTTDTQYF.

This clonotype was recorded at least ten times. CDR3 residues: CASGYEPRLNTGELFF. CDR3 DNA: TGTGCTAGTGGCTACGAGCCGCGATTGAACACCGGGGAGCTGTTTTTT. The chain recombines TRBV12-5 with TRBJ2-2; D uncertain. The CDR3 is 16 amino acids. Per the germline V gene, CDR1 is LGHNT and CDR2 is FRNRAP. The V end was cut by 6 bases, the J end by 1 base, with 15 bases between. Full variable domain (remainder filled in from reference TRBV12-5 and TRBJ2-2): DARVTQTPRHKVTEMGQEVTMRCQPILGHNTVFWYRQTMMQGLELLAYFRNRAPLDDSGMPKDRFSAEMPDATLATLKIQPSEPRDSAVYFCASGYEPRLNTGELFFGEGSRLTVL.

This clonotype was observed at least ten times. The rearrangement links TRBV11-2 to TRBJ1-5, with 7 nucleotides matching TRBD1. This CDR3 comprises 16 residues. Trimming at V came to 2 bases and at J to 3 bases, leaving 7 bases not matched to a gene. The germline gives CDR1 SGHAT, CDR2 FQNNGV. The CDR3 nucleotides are TGTGCCAGCAGCTTAACCACGACAGGGTTCAATCAGCCCCAGCATTTT. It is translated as CASSLTTTGFNQPQHF.

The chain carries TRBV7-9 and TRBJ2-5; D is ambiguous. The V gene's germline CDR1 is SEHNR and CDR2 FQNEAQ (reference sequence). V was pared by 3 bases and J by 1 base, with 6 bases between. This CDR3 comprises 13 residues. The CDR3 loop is CASSFLIQETQYF. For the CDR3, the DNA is TGTGCCAGCAGCTTTCTAATCCAAGAGACCCAGTACTTC.

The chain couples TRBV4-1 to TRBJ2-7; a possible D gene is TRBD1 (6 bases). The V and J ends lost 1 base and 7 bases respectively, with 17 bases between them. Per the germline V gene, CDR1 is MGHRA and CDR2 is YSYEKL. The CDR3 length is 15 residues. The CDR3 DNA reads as TGCGCCAGCAGCCAAGCCCTGACAGGCCCGGGGGAGCAGTACTTC. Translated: CASSQALTGPGEQYF.

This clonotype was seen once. CDR3 region: CASSKTEVEQFF. In DNA form, the CDR3 reads TGTGCCAGTAGTAAAACAGAGGTTGAGCAGTTCTTC. The V call is TRBV19, the J call TRBJ2-1; D gene uncertain. The CDR3 totals 12 residues. The V and J ends lost 4 bases and 9 bases respectively, with 10 bases between them. Per the germline V gene, CDR1 is LNHDA and CDR2 is SQIVND (reference sequence).

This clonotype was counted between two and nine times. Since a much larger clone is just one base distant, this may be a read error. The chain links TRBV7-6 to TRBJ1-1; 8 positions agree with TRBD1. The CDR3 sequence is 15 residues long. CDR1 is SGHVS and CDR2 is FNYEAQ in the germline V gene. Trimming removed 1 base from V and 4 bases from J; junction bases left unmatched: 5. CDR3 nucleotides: TGTGCCAGCAGCTTAGGACGGACAGGGACCACTGAAGCTTTCTTT. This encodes CASSLGRTGTTEAFF.

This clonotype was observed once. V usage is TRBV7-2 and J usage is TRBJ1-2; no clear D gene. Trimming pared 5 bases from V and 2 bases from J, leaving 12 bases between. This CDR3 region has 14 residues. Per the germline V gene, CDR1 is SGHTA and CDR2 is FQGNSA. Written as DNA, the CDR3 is TGTGCCAGCAGCCCACCCGAGTACAACTATGGCTACACCTTC. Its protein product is CASSPPEYNYGYTF. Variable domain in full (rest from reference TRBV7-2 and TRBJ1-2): GAGVSQSPSNKVTEKGKDVELRCDPISGHTALYWYRQSLGQGLEFLIYFQGNSAPDKSGLPSDRFSAERTGGSVSTLTIQRTQQEDSAVYLCASSPPEYNYGYTFGSGTRLTVV.

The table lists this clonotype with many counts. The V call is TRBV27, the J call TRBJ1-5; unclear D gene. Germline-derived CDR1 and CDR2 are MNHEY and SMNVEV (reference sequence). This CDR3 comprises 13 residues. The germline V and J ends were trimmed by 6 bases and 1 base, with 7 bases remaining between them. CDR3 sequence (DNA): TGTGCCAGCAGCTTGGGGAGCAATCAGCCCCAGCATTTT. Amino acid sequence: CASSLGSNQPQHF.